Listed below are T cell receptor beta chains from one sample, sequenced in a study of blood T cell repertoires in COVID-19. Generated by immunoSEQ multiplex PCR, the TCRdb table keeps only in-frame clones and is missing some. Among around 300,000 clones listed, around 90% were seen once. The sample taken for sequencing was peripheral blood. These receptors originate from a middle-aged man with acute or convalescent COVID-19. Both conserved end residues are part of each CDR3. The D gene is left open where the match is weak. Not all rows give a size; the values are once, few, many and, for expanded clones, a class.

abundance | j_gene | d_gene | v_gene | CDR3aa | CDR3nt
- | TRBJ2-5 | TRBD2 | TRBV19 | CASSPRGLAGETQYF | TGTGCCAGTAGCCCTCGTGGACTAGCCGGAGAGACCCAGTACTTC
- | TRBJ2-7 | TRBD2 | TRBV7-2 | CASSLRHSGGSYEQYF | TGTGCCAGCAGCTTACGTCACAGCGGGGGGTCCTACGAGCAGTACTTC
- | TRBJ1-1 | - | TRBV29-1 | CSVATATEAFF | TGCAGCGTCGCGACAGCGACTGAAGCTTTCTTT
- | TRBJ1-5 | TRBD1 | TRBV7-2 | CASSLTGGVKQPQHF | TGTGCCAGCAGCTTGACAGGGGGAGTAAAGCAGCCCCAGCATTTT
few | TRBJ1-5 | - | TRBV10-1 | CASSDTGGQPQHF | TGCGCCAGCAGTGACACCGGCGGTCAGCCCCAGCATTTT
- | TRBJ2-7 | - | TRBV5-5 | CASSLPGVRSYEQYF | TGTGCCAGCAGCTTGCCCGGGGTCCGCTCCTACGAGCAGTACTTC
- | TRBJ2-1 | TRBD2 | TRBV12-3/TRBV12-4 | CASSFLAGGRPFF | TGTGCCAGCAGTTTTCTAGCGGGGGGCCGGCCGTTCTTC
once | TRBJ2-3 | TRBD2 | TRBV5-1 | CASSSPPGLAGEVGDTQYF | TGCGCCAGCAGCTCACCACCGGGACTAGCGGGGGAGGTTGGAGATACGCAGTATTTT
- | TRBJ2-3 | - | TRBV5-1 | CASSMGATDTQYF | TGCGCCAGCAGCATGGGGGCCACAGATACGCAGTATTTT
- | TRBJ2-1 | TRBD2 | TRBV15 | CATKGSGGAYEQFF | TGTGCCACCAAGGGTAGCGGGGGGGCATATGAGCAGTTCTTC
- | TRBJ1-6 | - | TRBV5-1 | CASSLSPGYNSPLHF | TGCGCCAGCAGCTTGTCTCCGGGGTATAATTCACCCCTCCACTTT
few | TRBJ2-7 | TRBD1 | TRBV6-6 | CASSLGQAPYEQYF | TGTGCCAGCAGTTTGGGACAGGCACCCTACGAGCAGTACTTC
- | TRBJ2-2 | TRBD1 | TRBV7-9 | CASRRPGQGSLEGTGELFF | TGTGCCAGCAGGAGACCGGGACAGGGGTCTCTAGAGGGGACCGGGGAGCTGTTTTTT
- | TRBJ1-2 | TRBD1 | TRBV6-5 | CASSYGRGDIYGYTF | TGTGCCAGCAGTTACGGCAGGGGGGACATCTATGGCTACACCTTC
- | TRBJ2-7 | - | TRBV19 | CASGAGHRYEQYF | TGTGCCAGTGGGGCCGGCCACCGCTACGAGCAGTACTTC
- | TRBJ1-1 | - | TRBV30 | CAWSPGGGATEAFF | TGTGCCTGGAGCCCGGGGGGGGGCGCCACTGAAGCTTTCTTT
- | TRBJ1-1 | TRBD1 | TRBV2 | CAGSGQLNTEAFF | TGTGCCGGATCGGGACAGTTGAACACTGAAGCTTTCTTT
- | TRBJ1-4 | - | TRBV6-5 | CASRVQGWGEKLFF | TGTGCCAGCAGGGTACAGGGTTGGGGTGAAAAACTGTTTTTT
- | TRBJ1-1 | - | TRBV5-8 | CASSSGPGSGTEAFF | TGTGCCAGCAGCTCCGGGCCGGGGAGCGGCACTGAAGCTTTCTTT
- | TRBJ2-6 | - | TRBV29-1 | CSVGTSGANVLTF | TGCAGCGTTGGGACATCTGGGGCCAACGTCCTGACTTTC
once | TRBJ1-6 | TRBD1 | TRBV4-2 | CASSQGDRVSPLHF | TGTGCCAGCAGCCAAGGGGACAGGGTTTCACCCCTCCACTTT
- | TRBJ2-5 | - | TRBV7-2 | CASSYLRETQYF | TGTGCCAGCAGCTATCTCCGGGAGACCCAGTACTTC
- | TRBJ2-7 | - | TRBV30 | CAWMGGDEQYF | TGTGCCTGGATGGGGGGAGACGAGCAGTACTTC
- | TRBJ1-4 | TRBD1 | TRBV2 | CAGVGQLNEKLFF | TGTGCCGGTGTGGGACAGCTAAATGAAAAACTGTTTTTT
- | TRBJ1-2 | - | TRBV10-3 | CAITADSGTYGYTF | TGTGCCATCACCGCGGACAGCGGGACATATGGCTACACCTTC
- | TRBJ1-1 | TRBD1 | TRBV5-1 | CASSLMGTGNTEAFF | TGCGCCAGCAGCTTGATGGGGACAGGGAACACTGAAGCTTTCTTT
- | TRBJ2-2 | TRBD2 | TRBV5-1 | CASSLGGGNTGELFF | TGCGCCAGCAGCTTAGGCGGGGGTAACACCGGGGAGCTGTTTTTT
- | TRBJ1-4 | - | TRBV20-1 | CSARRGEKLFF | TGCAGTGCTAGGCGGGGGGAAAAACTGTTTTTT
once | TRBJ2-6 | - | TRBV9 | CASSATLLRVDRSGANVLTF | TGTGCCAGCAGCGCCACACTCCTTAGGGTCGACAGATCTGGGGCCAACGTCCTGACTTTC
- | TRBJ2-5 | TRBD1 | TRBV5-1 | CASSSDRGPSVQYF | TGCGCCAGCAGCTCTGACAGGGGCCCGTCCGTCCAGTACTTC
- | TRBJ1-2 | TRBD1 | TRBV3-1/TRBV3-2 | CASSRATGANYGYTF | TGTGCCAGCAGCCGCGCGACAGGGGCCAACTATGGCTACACCTTC
- | TRBJ2-3 | - | TRBV20-1 | CSASFGTSPTDTQYF | TGCAGTGCTAGTTTCGGAACTAGTCCCACAGATACGCAGTATTTT
- | TRBJ1-4 | TRBD1 | TRBV2 | CASRGQGAGEKLFF | TGTGCCAGCAGGGGACAGGGGGCGGGAGAAAAACTGTTTTTT
- | TRBJ1-4 | - | TRBV6-5 | CASTGRGSTNEKLFF | TGTGCCAGCACCGGGCGGGGTTCAACTAATGAAAAACTGTTTTTT
once | TRBJ1-1 | - | TRBV12-3/TRBV12-4 | CASSLRTESEAFF | TGTGCCAGCAGTTTACGGACAGAATCCGAAGCTTTCTTT
few | TRBJ2-3 | TRBD1 | TRBV9 | CASSVLGQGPQETQYF | TGTGCCAGCAGCGTTCTAGGACAGGGGCCACAGGAGACGCAGTATTTT
few | TRBJ2-2 | - | TRBV7-9 | CASSDNRVTGELFF | TGTGCCAGCAGCGACAACAGGGTGACCGGGGAGCTGTTTTTT
- | TRBJ2-7 | - | TRBV4-2 | CASSWSWDEQYF | TGTGCCAGCAGCTGGAGCTGGGACGAGCAGTACTTC
- | TRBJ1-5 | - | TRBV4-1 | CASSQDYGNRANQPQHF | TGCGCCAGCAGCCAAGATTACGGAAACAGGGCCAATCAGCCCCAGCATTTT
- | TRBJ1-4 | - | TRBV7-9 | CASSFQGGTNEKLFF | TGTGCCAGCAGCTTTCAGGGAGGCACTAATGAAAAACTGTTTTTT
- | TRBJ2-1 | - | TRBV4-2 | CASSPGLFYNEQFF | TGTGCCAGCAGCCCGGGACTCTTTTACAATGAGCAGTTCTTC
- | TRBJ2-5 | TRBD2 | TRBV2 | CASSGGLATGETQYF | TGTGCCAGCAGTGGCGGACTAGCGACTGGGGAGACCCAGTACTTC
- | TRBJ1-3 | - | TRBV30 | CAWYSSGNTIYF | TGTGCCTGGTATAGCTCTGGAAACACCATATATTTT
once | TRBJ1-5 | - | TRBV7-9 | CASSLLGLGGDQPQHF | TGTGCCAGCAGCCTGTTGGGACTTGGGGGAGATCAGCCCCAGCATTTT
- | TRBJ2-7 | TRBD1 | TRBV7-8 | CASSRQGGYEQYF | TGTGCCAGCAGCCGACAGGGCGGATACGAGCAGTACTTC
- | TRBJ2-7 | - | TRBV7-9 | CASRAGAAYEQYF | TGTGCCAGCAGAGCCGGCGCGGCCTACGAGCAGTACTTC
- | TRBJ1-1 | - | TRBV3-1/TRBV3-2 | CASSQGATVNTEAFF | TGTGCCAGCAGCCAAGGGGCCACCGTGAACACTGAAGCTTTCTTT
- | TRBJ2-4 | TRBD1 | TRBV11-2 | CASSTYRGPKNIQYF | TGTGCCAGCAGCACCTACAGGGGACCCAAAAACATTCAGTACTTC
- | TRBJ2-2 | TRBD1 | TRBV5-1 | CASSAPGTGFTGELFF | TGCGCCAGCAGCGCCCCCGGGACAGGGTTCACCGGGGAGCTGTTTTTT
- | TRBJ2-1 | - | TRBV19 | CASSTQGRTGDEQFF | TGTGCCAGTAGTACGCAGGGCCGGACGGGGGATGAGCAGTTCTTC
- | TRBJ2-4 | - | TRBV7-2 | CASKGLAKNIQYF | TGTGCCAGCAAAGGACTAGCCAAAAACATTCAGTACTTC
- | TRBJ1-1 | TRBD1 | TRBV6-5 | CASQTGELNTEAFF | TGTGCCAGCCAGACAGGGGAGCTGAACACTGAAGCTTTCTTT
- | TRBJ2-3 | TRBD2 | TRBV4-2 | CASSQFSSGGADTQYF | TGTGCCAGCAGCCAATTCTCTAGCGGGGGTGCAGATACGCAGTATTTT
- | TRBJ1-5 | TRBD1 | TRBV6-5 | CASIHPQGAQPQHF | TGTGCCAGCATCCACCCACAGGGGGCTCAGCCCCAGCATTTT